This TCR beta chain was identified in a study of Graves' ophthalmopathy and Graves' hyperthyroidism. RNA served as the template for amplifying TCR beta CDR3 regions. The library came from an HTBI-primed first-round RT-PCR and a second-round multiplex PCR. TCRdb re-derived calls from the multiplex PCR reads in MiXCR, one entry per CDR3 protein. The sample yields some 370,000 distinct CDR3 sequences, 17% seen once. This clonotype was found many times. The V end lost 2 bases, the J end lost 5 bases, and 15 bases lay between the germline ends. The CDR3 is 15 amino acids. The clonotype comes from an adult woman with stable Graves' hyperthyroidism. What was sequenced was peripheral blood. The chain has TRBV12-3 or TRBV12-4 and TRBJ2-5, with a possible D match to TRBD1 (6 bases). This CDR3 reads CASSLRGGIGETQYF. CDR3 in DNA: TGTGCCAGCAGTTTAAGAGGGGGTATAGGGGAGACCCAGTACTTC.